The 3 T cell receptor beta chains given below trace back to one sample, sequenced in a study of blood T cell repertoires in COVID-19. Clones were sequenced by immunoSEQ multiplex PCR, and TCRdb holds only the in-frame ones, with some missing. Of under 150,000 clones in the sample, 80% to 85% were seen once. The sequencing input was peripheral blood. All receptors come from a woman aged 60-75 years with active or convalescent COVID-19.

The chain is built from TRBV4-1 and TRBJ1-4; 8 bases map to TRBD1. Per germline, CDR1 MGHRA and CDR2 YSYEKL. The CDR3 covers 17 residues. V lost 4 bases, J lost 7 bases, and 14 bases stayed unmatched. In DNA, the CDR3 is TGCGCCAGCAGCCCCGCAAGGAGGACAGGGATCGTTGAAAAACTGTTTTTT. It codes for CASSPARRTGIVEKLFF.

The sample holds one count of this clone. This chain links TRBV19 with TRBJ2-5; D might be TRBD1 (6 bases). V was cut by 1 base and J by 5 bases, with 14 bases left in between. Per the germline V gene, CDR1 is LNHDA and CDR2 is SQIVND (reference sequence). CDR3 length equals 15 residues. As DNA, the CDR3 is TGTGCCAGTAGTATAGGGGACACAGTTTGGGAGACCCAGTACTTC. The encoded protein is CASSIGDTVWETQYF.

Points on this clone: The sample contains more than one DNA sequence encoding this CDR3. J is TRBJ1-4 and V is TRBV28, with 8 bases that match TRBD1. CDR1 is MDHEN, CDR2 SYDVKM, per germline. The junction had 5 bases not matched to a gene; V was cut back by 6 bases and J by 5 bases. The CDR3 runs to 14 residues. This CDR3 reads CASSRTGNNEKLFF. The DNA of the CDR3 is TGTGCCAGCAGCCGGACAGGGAACAATGAAAAACTGTTTTTT.